This record concerns one TCR beta chain sequence. Its binding antigen is unknown. No clone much larger than this one lies a single base away; base qualities are absent. TCRbeta CDR3 regions were amplified from genomic DNA by means of the immunoSEQ Assay, a bias-controlled multiplex PCR. Concerning the study's data processing: The number of nucleated cells in each sample was estimated by amplification of reference gene primers within the assay. To quantify the absolute abundance of each unique TCRbeta CDR3 rearrangement, sequence reads were collapsed and filtered. For each sample, productive Simpson clonality was calculated by taking the square root of Simpson's diversity index across productive rearrangements. Held by TCRdb, this immuneACCESS table contains in-frame sequences only and omits some clones. Under half of the omission traces to an unresolved V gene where checked; the cause of the rest is unknown. The V and J calls and clone size come from that table; D and trimming were worked out from the DNA. Within this sample are 250,000 to 350,000 clones, with about 92% of them counted one time only. The ten most abundant clones make up around 20% of the sample.

The entry originates in a study of blood T cell repertoires in COVID-19 (dated by TCRdb to the early 2020s). In terms of the full investigation: The collaborator samples originated in the United States, Italy and Spain and spanned the acute and convalescent phases of COVID-19. A de-identified subject ID, COVID-19 status, age in years and sex were almost always included in the sample metadata. The prospective study material was composed of cDNA or gDNA derived from T cells, B-cell-depleted T cells, or PBMCs. The repertoires were released in a freely available public database intended as a resource for research on the immune response to SARS-CoV-2. The dataset comprised deeply sampled blood TCRbeta repertoires from subjects exposed to, actively infected with, or recovered from COVID-19. Samples came from the ongoing ImmuneRACE study (first 160 participants) plus 1,254 subjects from 6 global collaborators. Where HLA class I and class II types were available, the types were taken from metadata supplied by the sample provider, not from assay-based typing.

Participants in the prospective study were enrolled through a virtual design, were aged 18 to 89 years, and lived in 24 United States geographic areas. In the prospective study, cohorts were assigned on the basis of participant-reported clinical history obtained from a screening survey and a study questionnaire. For ImmuneRACE Cohort 3, a participant was defined as recovered based on two consecutive negative NP/OP PCR tests, clearance by a healthcare professional, or resolution of symptoms. In the prospective study, mobile phlebotomists collected whole blood, serum and a nasopharyngeal or oropharyngeal swab from each participant. Additional blood draws and questionnaires over an approximately 2-month period could optionally be provided by prospective study participants. Blood samples from the prospective study were shipped frozen or at room temperature prior to DNA extraction. What the authors observed across the whole study: How much clinical and demographic metadata was included differed by source and by participant, and the metadata was provided uncurated.

The specimen sequenced was PBMCs or T cells enriched from blood (not recorded which). The TCR sequence derives from a woman under 40 who had recovered from COVID-19.

The DNA sequence is TGCGCCAGCAGCCAAGATCTATCAGCCGAGGCTGGGGGCTACACCTTC. Protein translation: CASSQDLSAEAGGYTF. The chain links TRBV4-3 with TRBJ1-2; the D gene identity is not certain. The CDR3 goes from the cysteine to the phenylalanine over 16 residues. The read is trimmed to its CDR3 DNA, 48 bases read in frame from base 1. The V and J ends are trimmed by 0 bases and 8 bases, leaving 19 bases between them. The germline V gene yields LGHNA for CDR1 and YSLEER for CDR2.